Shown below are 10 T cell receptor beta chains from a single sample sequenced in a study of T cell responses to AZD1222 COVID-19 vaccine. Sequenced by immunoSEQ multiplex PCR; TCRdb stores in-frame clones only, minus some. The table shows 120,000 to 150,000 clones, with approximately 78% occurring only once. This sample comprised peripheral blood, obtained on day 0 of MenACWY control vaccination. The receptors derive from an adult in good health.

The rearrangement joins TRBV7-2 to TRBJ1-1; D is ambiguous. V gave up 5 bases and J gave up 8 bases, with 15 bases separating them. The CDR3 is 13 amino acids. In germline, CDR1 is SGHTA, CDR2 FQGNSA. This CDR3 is CASSPQRSDEAFF. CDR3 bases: TGTGCCAGCAGCCCCCAAAGATCAGACGAAGCTTTCTTT.

The CDR3 is CASSPEGARNSPLHF. Here the CDR3 DNA reads TGCGCCAGCAGCCCTGAGGGGGCGCGTAATTCACCCCTCCACTTT. This chain links TRBV5-1 with TRBJ1-6, with 7 bases aligning to TRBD1. Germline V gives CDR1 SGHRS, CDR2 YFSETQ. This CDR3 comprises 15 residues. J lost 6 bases, V lost 4 bases, and 7 bases had no gene match.

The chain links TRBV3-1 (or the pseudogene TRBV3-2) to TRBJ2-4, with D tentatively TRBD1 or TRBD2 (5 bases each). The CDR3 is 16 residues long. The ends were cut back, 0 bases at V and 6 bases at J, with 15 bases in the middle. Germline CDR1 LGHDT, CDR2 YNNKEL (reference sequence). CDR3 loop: CASSQEHRPGRNIQYF. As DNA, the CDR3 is TGTGCCAGCAGCCAAGAACACAGGCCGGGAAGAAACATTCAGTACTTC.

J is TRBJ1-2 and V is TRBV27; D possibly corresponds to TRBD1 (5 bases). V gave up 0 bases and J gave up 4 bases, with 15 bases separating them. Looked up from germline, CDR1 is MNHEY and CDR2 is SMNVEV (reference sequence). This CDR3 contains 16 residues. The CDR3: CASSLSPWGGGYGYTF. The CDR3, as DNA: TGTGCCAGCAGTTTATCCCCGTGGGGGGGAGGCTATGGCTACACCTTC.

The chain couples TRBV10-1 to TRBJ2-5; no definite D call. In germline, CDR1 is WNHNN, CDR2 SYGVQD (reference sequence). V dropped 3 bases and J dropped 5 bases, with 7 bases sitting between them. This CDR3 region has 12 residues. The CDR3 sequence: CASSEGVETQYF. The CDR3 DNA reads TGCGCCAGCAGTGAAGGAGTGGAGACCCAGTACTTC.

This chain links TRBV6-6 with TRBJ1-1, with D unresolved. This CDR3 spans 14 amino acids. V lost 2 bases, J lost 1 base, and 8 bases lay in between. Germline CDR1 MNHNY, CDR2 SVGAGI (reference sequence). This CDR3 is CASSYTTGNTEAFF. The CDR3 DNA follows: TGTGCCAGCAGTTACACCACGGGGAACACTGAAGCTTTCTTT.

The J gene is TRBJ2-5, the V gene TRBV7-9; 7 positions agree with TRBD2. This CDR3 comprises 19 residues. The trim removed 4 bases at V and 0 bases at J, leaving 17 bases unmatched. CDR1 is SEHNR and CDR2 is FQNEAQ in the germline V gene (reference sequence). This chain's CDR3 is CASSSALSSSGRYQETQYF. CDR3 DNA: TGTGCCAGCAGCTCGGCCCTCTCCTCTAGCGGACGGTACCAAGAGACCCAGTACTTC.

The CDR3 sequence is CASSLYRGGYTF. The CDR3 DNA reads as TGTGCCAGCAGCTTATACAGGGGCGGCTACACCTTC. The chain carries TRBV5-4 and TRBJ1-2, with 7 nucleotides matching TRBD1. The germline V gene has CDR1 SGHNT and CDR2 YYREEE (reference sequence). V shed 2 bases and J 8 bases; nucleotides not matched to a gene: 3. The CDR3 covers 12 residues.

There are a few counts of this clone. The CDR3 spells CSASSPGGRNSPLHF. CDR3 nucleotide sequence: TGCAGTGCTAGTTCACCAGGGGGAAGAAATTCACCCCTCCACTTT. J is TRBJ1-6 and V is TRBV20-1; 7 nucleotides agree with TRBD1. The J segment lost 7 bases and the V segment lost 3 bases, leaving 9 bases of the junction unmatched. The germline CDR1 and CDR2 sequences are DFQATT and SNEGSKA (reference sequence). The CDR3 sequence is 15 residues long.

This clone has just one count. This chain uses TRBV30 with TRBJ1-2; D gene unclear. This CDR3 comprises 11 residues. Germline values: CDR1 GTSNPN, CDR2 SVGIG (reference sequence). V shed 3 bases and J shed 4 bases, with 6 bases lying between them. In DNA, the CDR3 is TGTGCCTGGAGCCGCGGCTATGGCTACACCTTC. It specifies CAWSRGYGYTF.